The 17 T cell receptor beta chains below were found in one sample sequenced in a study of cytomegalovirus exposure and HLA in healthy donors. The primer mix had 60 Vbeta and 13 Jbeta primers. The data were produced by immunoSEQ multiplex PCR, yet TCRdb's version contains in-frame clones alone and is incomplete. The sample has about 160,000 clones; 75% to 90% are singletons. Sequencing was done on a sample of PBMCs. The receptors stem from a man aged 50-59 years in good health and CMV-seropositive.

This chain links TRBV15 with TRBJ2-3; D is possibly TRBD1 (6 bases). V lost 5 bases to trimming and J lost 1 base, with 16 bases between them. Germline CDR1 reads LNHNV; CDR2 reads YYDKDF (reference sequence). The CDR3 is made up of 16 amino acids. The chain's CDR3 is CATSQGTNLGTDTQYF. The CDR3 nucleotides read TGTGCCACCAGCCAGGGGACAAATCTTGGCACAGATACGCAGTATTTT.

This clone was seen only a few times. One junction end disagrees with the germline gene, perhaps due to a read error. This rearrangement joins TRBV5-6 to TRBJ2-2; TRBD1 aligns across 7 bases. CDR1 and CDR2 from the germline V gene are SGHDT and YYEEEE. This CDR3 contains 16 residues. Written as DNA, the CDR3 is TGTGCCAGCAGCCATAGAGGGGGCGAAGGGACCGGAGAGCTGTTTTTT. Its protein product is CASSHRGGEGTGELFF. The whole variable domain, filled in from reference TRBV5-6 and TRBJ2-2, reads DAGVTQSPTHLIKTRGQQVTLRCSPKSGHDTVSWYQQALGQGPQFIFQYYEEEERQRGNFPDRFSGHQFPNYSSELNVNALLLGDSALYLCASSHRGGEGTGELFFGEGSRLTVL.

The rearrangement links TRBV27 to TRBJ2-7, with TRBD2 matching 10 bases. Germline CDR1 MNHEY, CDR2 SMNVEV (reference sequence). The CDR3 runs 15 residues. Trimming took 2 bases from V and 4 from J; bases not matched to a gene: 5. The CDR3 nucleotides read TGTGCCAGCAGTTTAGAGGCTAGCGGGGGTTACGAGCAGTACTTC. The encoded protein is CASSLEASGGYEQYF.

The genes are TRBV29-1 and TRBJ2-3, with D possibly being TRBD2 (5 bases). This CDR3 comprises 12 residues. In germline, CDR1 is SQVTM, CDR2 ANQGSEA. With 4 bases removed from V and 7 bases from J, the gap between germline ends came to 12 bases. DNA of the CDR3: TGCAGCGTTGGGGAGACTGGCAATACGCAGTATTTT. Translating gives CSVGETGNTQYF.

The J gene is TRBJ2-5, the V gene TRBV18; D possibly corresponds to TRBD1 (5 bases). Germline V lookup: CDR1 KGHSH, CDR2 LQKENI. The CDR3 spans 12 residues. V lost 5 bases to trimming and J lost 4 bases, with 8 bases between them. The CDR3 DNA sequence: TGTGCCAGCTCATCAAGGGGAGAGACCCAGTACTTC. It yields the protein CASSSRGETQYF.

In this sample, this clone turned up once. V usage is TRBV6-5 and J usage is TRBJ2-7; 10 nucleotides align to TRBD1. Germline V CDR1 and CDR2: MNHEY, SVGAGI. The CDR3 length is 15 residues. V was pared by 2 bases and J by 0 bases, with 1 base of the junction left unmatched. CDR3 sequence (DNA): TGTGCCAGCAGTTACAGGACAGGGGGCTCCTACGAGCAGTACTTC. It translates to CASSYRTGGSYEQYF.

V gene TRBV5-1 combines with J gene TRBJ2-3; 7 bases match TRBD1. Germline CDR1 SGHRS, CDR2 YFSETQ. After removal of 4 bases from V and 1 base from J, the junction contained 6 bases not matched to a gene. The CDR3 sequence is 15 residues long. CDR3 residues: CASSLGQVRTDTQYF. DNA of the CDR3: TGCGCCAGCAGCCTAGGACAGGTCCGCACAGATACGCAGTATTTT.

The chain couples TRBV4-1 to TRBJ2-2, with 12 bases matching TRBD2. Trimming removed 2 bases from V and 6 bases from J; junction bases left unmatched: 10. The CDR3 is made up of 18 amino acids. Per the germline V gene, CDR1 is MGHRA and CDR2 is YSYEKL. The CDR3: CASSQKLSLAGGPGELFF. The CDR3 region has the DNA TGCGCCAGCAGCCAAAAATTGTCCCTAGCGGGAGGGCCCGGGGAGCTGTTTTTT.

The rearrangement uses TRBV2 and TRBJ2-7; 9 bases fit TRBD1. Germline V lookup: CDR1 SNHLY, CDR2 FYNNEI. J was trimmed by 2 bases and V by 7 bases; bases with no gene match: 9. The CDR3 is 15 amino acids. The CDR3 region is CASTLTRTGAYEQYF. The CDR3 DNA is TGTGCCAGCACCCTCACCCGGACAGGGGCCTACGAGCAGTACTTC.

The CDR3 protein is CACGKTGTSNNEQFF. In DNA, the CDR3 is TGCGCCTGCGGAAAAACCGGGACTAGCAACAATGAGCAGTTCTTC. This chain uses TRBV5-1 with TRBJ2-1; 9 positions agree with TRBD2. CDR1 and CDR2 from the germline V gene are SGHRS and YFSETQ. V was clipped by 10 bases and J by 5 bases; unmatched bases: 13. CDR3 size: 15 residues.

This clone was detected a few times. V and J are TRBV19 and TRBJ2-7; 9 positions agree with TRBD1. The ends lost 6 bases at V and 3 bases at J; junction bases unmatched: 6. CDR3 size: 14 residues. In germline, CDR1 is LNHDA, CDR2 SQIVND (reference sequence). CDR3: CASRARQGVYEQYF. The CDR3 DNA sequence: TGTGCCAGTAGAGCCCGACAGGGGGTCTACGAGCAGTACTTC.

The chain couples TRBV11-2 to TRBJ2-1; 7 bases line up with TRBD1. The length of the CDR3 is 15 residues. CDR1 and CDR2 (germline): SGHAT, FQNNGV. J was trimmed by 2 bases and V by 2 bases; bases with no gene match: 3. The CDR3 sequence: CASSLLQGAYNEQFF. The CDR3 region has the DNA TGTGCCAGCAGCTTACTCCAGGGGGCCTACAATGAGCAGTTCTTC.

The chain joins TRBV27 to TRBJ2-5, with TRBD1 identical over 8 bases. Germline values: CDR1 MNHEY, CDR2 SMNVEV (reference sequence). V dropped 4 bases and J dropped 2; count of bases not matched to a gene: 3. CDR3 length: 14 residues. The CDR3 DNA reads as TGTGCCAGCAGTTCTGGACAGGGACAAGAGACCCAGTACTTC. Translated, it gives CASSSGQGQETQYF.

The table lists this clone with a few counts. The rearrangement links TRBV30 to TRBJ2-5; maybe TRBD1 (5 bases). The CDR3 runs 14 residues. CDR1 and CDR2 (germline): GTSNPN, SVGIG (reference sequence). Trimming took 0 bases from V and 5 from J, leaving 13 bases between them. This chain's CDR3 is CAWSVGQGRETQYF. DNA of the CDR3: TGTGCCTGGAGTGTTGGGCAGGGTCGGGAGACCCAGTACTTC. Supplemented by reference TRBV30 and TRBJ2-5, the full variable domain reads SQTIHQWPATLVQPVGSPLSLECTVEGTSNPNLYWYRQAAGRGLQLLFYSVGIGQISSEVPQNLSASRPQDRQFILSSKKLLLSDSGFYLCAWSVGQGRETQYFGPGTRLLVL.

The CDR3 is CASSVGSQGQPQHF. CDR3 sequence (DNA): TGTGCCAGCAGCGTCGGGTCACAGGGTCAGCCCCAGCATTTT. The rearrangement uses TRBV9 and TRBJ1-5; TRBD1 is a possible D gene (6 bases). The CDR3 has 14 residues. Germline lookup yields CDR1 SGDLS and CDR2 YYNGEE. Trimming took 2 bases from V and 6 from J, leaving 12 bases between them.

The chain is built from TRBV7-6 and TRBJ2-6, with 7 nucleotides matching TRBD1. The V and J ends lost 5 bases and 4 bases, in that order; junction bases with no gene match: 5. The CDR3 sequence is 15 residues long. Germline assignment: CDR1 SGHVS and CDR2 FNYEAQ. The CDR3 region is CASSKDRAGANVLTF. CDR3 nucleotides: TGTGCCAGCAGCAAAGACAGGGCCGGGGCCAACGTCCTGACTTTC.

The gene calls are TRBV9 and TRBJ1-5; D possibly corresponds to TRBD1 (5 bases). The V gene's germline CDR1 is SGDLS and CDR2 YYNGEE. The CDR3 extends over 14 amino acids. V dropped 0 bases and J dropped 6 bases, with 10 bases sitting between them. CDR3: CASSVGGGGQPQHF. The DNA of the CDR3 is TGTGCCAGCAGCGTAGGGGGCGGCGGTCAGCCCCAGCATTTT.